The clone carrying this T cell receptor beta chain has a handful of counts. The V gene lost 3 bases and the J gene lost 9 bases, with 15 bases spanning the gap. CDR1 is WNHNN, CDR2 SYGVQD, per germline (reference sequence). This CDR3 is built from 13 residues. The sample belongs to a study of cytomegalovirus exposure and HLA in healthy donors. The protocol was immunoSEQ multiplex PCR, while the TCRdb copy is restricted to in-frame clones and leaves out a portion. This repertoire shows about 300,000 clones, approximately 87% found once; its top ten account for about 0.99%. The sequencing input was PBMCs. The source is a woman under 30 in good health and CMV-seronegative. The rearrangement links TRBV10-1 to TRBJ2-7; D is unresolved. The CDR3 nucleotides read TGCGCCAGCAGTGAAACACTACCCCAAGGGCAGTACTTC. Its protein product is CASSETLPQGQYF.